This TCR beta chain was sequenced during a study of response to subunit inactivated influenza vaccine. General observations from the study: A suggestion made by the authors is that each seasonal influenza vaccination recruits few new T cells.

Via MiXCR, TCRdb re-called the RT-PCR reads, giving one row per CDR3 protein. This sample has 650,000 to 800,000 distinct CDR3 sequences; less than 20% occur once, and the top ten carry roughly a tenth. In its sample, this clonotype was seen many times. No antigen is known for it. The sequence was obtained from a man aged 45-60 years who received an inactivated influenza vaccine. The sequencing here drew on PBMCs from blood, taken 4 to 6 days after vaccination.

The CDR3 DNA is TGCAGCGTTTCTGCGGGATTTAATCAGCCCCAGCATTTT. Protein sequence: CSVSAGFNQPQHF. The chain combines TRBV29-1 with TRBJ1-5; D is unresolved. This CDR3 spans 13 amino acids. Germline-derived CDR1 and CDR2 are SQVTM and ANQGSEA. Trimming shortened V by 5 bases and J by 4 bases, and 12 bases separated the two germline ends. Drawing the rest from reference TRBV29-1 and TRBJ1-5, the complete variable domain is SAVISQKPSRDICQRGTSLTIQCQVDSQVTMMFWYRQQPGQSLTLIATANQGSEATYESGFVIDKFPISRPNLTFSTLTVSNMSPEDSSIYLCSVSAGFNQPQHFGDGTRLSIL.